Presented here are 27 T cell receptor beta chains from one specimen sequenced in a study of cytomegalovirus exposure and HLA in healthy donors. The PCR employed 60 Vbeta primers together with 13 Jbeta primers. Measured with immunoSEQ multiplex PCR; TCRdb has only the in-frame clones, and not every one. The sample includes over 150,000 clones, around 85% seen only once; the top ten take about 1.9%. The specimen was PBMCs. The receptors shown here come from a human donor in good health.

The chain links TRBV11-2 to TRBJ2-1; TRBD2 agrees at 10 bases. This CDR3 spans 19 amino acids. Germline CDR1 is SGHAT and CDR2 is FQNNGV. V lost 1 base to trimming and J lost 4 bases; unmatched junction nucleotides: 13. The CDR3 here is CASSLAWLAGDAGYNEQFF. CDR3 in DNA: TGTGCCAGCAGCTTAGCGTGGCTAGCGGGGGACGCGGGGTACAATGAGCAGTTCTTC.

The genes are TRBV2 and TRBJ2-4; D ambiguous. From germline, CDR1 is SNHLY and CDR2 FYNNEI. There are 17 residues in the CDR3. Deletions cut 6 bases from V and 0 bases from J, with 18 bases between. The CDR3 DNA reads TGTGCCAGCAGCCCCTCGCCAGATTTCCTAGCCAAAAACATTCAGTACTTC. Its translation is CASSPSPDFLAKNIQYF.

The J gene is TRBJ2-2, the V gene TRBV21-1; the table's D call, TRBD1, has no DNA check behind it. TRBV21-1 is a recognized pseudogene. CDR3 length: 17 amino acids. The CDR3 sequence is CASSKSGTGTNTGELFF. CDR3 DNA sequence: TGTGCCAGCAGCAAATCCGGGACAGGGACGAACACCGGGGAGCTGTTTTTT.

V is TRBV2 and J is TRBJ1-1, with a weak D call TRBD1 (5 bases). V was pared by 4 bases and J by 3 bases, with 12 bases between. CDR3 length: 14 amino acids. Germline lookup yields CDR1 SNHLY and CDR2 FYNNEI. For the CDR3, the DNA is TGTGCCAGCAGTGTGTCCCGGGGGGACACTGAAGCTTTCTTT. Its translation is CASSVSRGDTEAFF.

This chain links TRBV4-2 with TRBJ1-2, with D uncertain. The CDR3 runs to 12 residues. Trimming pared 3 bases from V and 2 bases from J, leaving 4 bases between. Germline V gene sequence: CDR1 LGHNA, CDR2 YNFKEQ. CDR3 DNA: TGTGCCAGCAGCCAGGGCAACTATGGCTACACCTTC. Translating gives CASSQGNYGYTF.

The CDR3 region has the DNA TGTGCCAGCAGTAAAGCCCAGGGGGAAAACTATGGCTACACCTTC. The encoded protein is CASSKAQGENYGYTF. The rearrangement uses TRBV21-1 and TRBJ1-2; the listed D gene, TRBD1, was not tested against the DNA. TRBV21-1 is annotated as a pseudogene. This CDR3 has 15 residues.

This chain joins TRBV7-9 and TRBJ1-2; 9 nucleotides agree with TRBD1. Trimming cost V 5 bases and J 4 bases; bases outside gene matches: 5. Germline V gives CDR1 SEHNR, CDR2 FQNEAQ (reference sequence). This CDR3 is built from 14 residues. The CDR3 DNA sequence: TGTGCCAGCAGCCCGGGACAGGGAGGCTATGGCTACACCTTC. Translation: CASSPGQGGYGYTF.

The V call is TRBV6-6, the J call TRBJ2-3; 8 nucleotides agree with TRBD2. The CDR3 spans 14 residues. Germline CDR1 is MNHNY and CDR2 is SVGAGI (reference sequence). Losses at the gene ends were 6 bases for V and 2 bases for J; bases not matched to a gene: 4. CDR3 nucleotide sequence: TGTGCCAGCAGCCGGGGACTAGTCACAGATACGCAGTATTTT. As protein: CASSRGLVTDTQYF.

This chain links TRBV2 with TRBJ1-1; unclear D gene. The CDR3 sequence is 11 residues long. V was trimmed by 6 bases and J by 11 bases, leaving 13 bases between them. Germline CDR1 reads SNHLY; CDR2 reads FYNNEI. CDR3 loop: CASRGESVAFF. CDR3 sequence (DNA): TGTGCCAGCAGGGGCGAGTCGGTGGCTTTCTTT.

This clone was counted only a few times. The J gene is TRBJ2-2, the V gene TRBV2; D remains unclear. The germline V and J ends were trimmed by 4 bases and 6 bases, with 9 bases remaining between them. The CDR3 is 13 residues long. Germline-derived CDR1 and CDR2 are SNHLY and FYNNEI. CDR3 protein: CASSAGFAGELFF. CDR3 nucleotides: TGTGCCAGCAGTGCCGGTTTCGCCGGGGAGCTGTTTTTT.

The CDR3, as DNA: TGTGCCAGCTCACCGCCCGGGAGTAATGAAAAACTGTTTTTT. Amino acid sequence: CASSPPGSNEKLFF. The chain combines TRBV18 with TRBJ1-4; D is unclear. Trimming removed 3 bases from V and 4 bases from J, with 9 bases in between. Germline V gene data show CDR1 as KGHSH and CDR2 as LQKENI. The CDR3 is made up of 14 amino acids.

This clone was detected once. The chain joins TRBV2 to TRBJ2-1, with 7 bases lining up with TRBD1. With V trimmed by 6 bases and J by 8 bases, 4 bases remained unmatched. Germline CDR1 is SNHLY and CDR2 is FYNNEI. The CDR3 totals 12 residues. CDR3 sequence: CASRTGPHEQFF. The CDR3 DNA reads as TGTGCCAGCAGGACAGGGCCCCATGAGCAGTTCTTC.

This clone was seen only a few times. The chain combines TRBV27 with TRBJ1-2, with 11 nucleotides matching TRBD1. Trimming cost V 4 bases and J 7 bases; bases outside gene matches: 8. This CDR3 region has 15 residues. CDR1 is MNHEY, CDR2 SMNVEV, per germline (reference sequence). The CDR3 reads CASSSGTGGVIGYTF. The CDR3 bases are TGTGCCAGCAGTTCGGGGACAGGGGGAGTTATTGGCTACACCTTC.

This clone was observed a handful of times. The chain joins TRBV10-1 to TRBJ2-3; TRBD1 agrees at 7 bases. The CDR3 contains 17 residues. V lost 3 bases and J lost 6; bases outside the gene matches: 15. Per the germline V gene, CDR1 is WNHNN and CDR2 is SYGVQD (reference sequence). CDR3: CASSDTVGGRVGDTQYF. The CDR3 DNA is TGCGCCAGCAGTGATACCGTAGGGGGCAGGGTCGGGGATACGCAGTATTTT.

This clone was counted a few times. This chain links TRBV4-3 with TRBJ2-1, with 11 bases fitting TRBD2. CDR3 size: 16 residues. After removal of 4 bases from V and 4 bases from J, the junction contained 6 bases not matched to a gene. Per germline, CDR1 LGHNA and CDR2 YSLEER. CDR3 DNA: TGCGCCAGCAGCCCTAGTAGCGGGGGGGATTACAATGAGCAGTTCTTC. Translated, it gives CASSPSSGGDYNEQFF.

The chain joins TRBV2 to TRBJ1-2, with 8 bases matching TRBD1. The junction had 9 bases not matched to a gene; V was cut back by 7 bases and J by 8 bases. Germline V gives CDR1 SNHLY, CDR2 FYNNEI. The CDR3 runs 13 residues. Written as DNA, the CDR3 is TGTGCCAGCATTGGGGCAGGGGGCGAGGGCTACACCTTC. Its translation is CASIGAGGEGYTF. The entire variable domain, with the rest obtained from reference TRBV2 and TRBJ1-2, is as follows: EPEVTQTPSHQVTQMGQEVILRCVPISNHLYFYWYRQILGQKVEFLVSFYNNEISEKSEIFDDQFSVERPDGSNFTLKIRSTKLEDSAMYFCASIGAGGEGYTFGSGTRLTVV.

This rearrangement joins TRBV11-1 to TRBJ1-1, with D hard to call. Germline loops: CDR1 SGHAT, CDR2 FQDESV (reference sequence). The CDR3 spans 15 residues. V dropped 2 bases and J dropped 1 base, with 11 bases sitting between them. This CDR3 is CASSLRYSPNTEAFF. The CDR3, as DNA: TGTGCCAGCAGCTTACGGTACTCCCCGAACACTGAAGCTTTCTTT.

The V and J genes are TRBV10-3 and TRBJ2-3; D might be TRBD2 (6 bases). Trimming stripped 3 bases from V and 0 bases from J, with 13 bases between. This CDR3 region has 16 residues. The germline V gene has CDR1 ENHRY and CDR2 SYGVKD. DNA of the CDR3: TGTGCCATCAGTGAAACTGGCGGGGCTAGCACAGATACGCAGTATTTT. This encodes CAISETGGASTDTQYF.

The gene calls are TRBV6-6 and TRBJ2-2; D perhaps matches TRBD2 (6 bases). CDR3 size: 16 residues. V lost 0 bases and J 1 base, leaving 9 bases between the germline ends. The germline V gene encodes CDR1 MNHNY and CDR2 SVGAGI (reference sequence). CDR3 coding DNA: TGTGCCAGCAGTTACTCTTGGGGGGAGAACACCGGGGAGCTGTTTTTT. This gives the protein CASSYSWGENTGELFF.

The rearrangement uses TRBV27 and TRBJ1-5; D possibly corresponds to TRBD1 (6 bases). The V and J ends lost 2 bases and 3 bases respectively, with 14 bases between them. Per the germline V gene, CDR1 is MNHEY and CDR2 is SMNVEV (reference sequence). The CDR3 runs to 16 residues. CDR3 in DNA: TGTGCCAGCAGTTTACGTTCTGGGGGCCTCAATCAGCCCCAGCATTTT. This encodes CASSLRSGGLNQPQHF.

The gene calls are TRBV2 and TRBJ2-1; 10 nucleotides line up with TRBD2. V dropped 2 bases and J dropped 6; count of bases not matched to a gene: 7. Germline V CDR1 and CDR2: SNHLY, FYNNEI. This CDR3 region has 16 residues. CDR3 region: CASSEPKRGGPNEQFF. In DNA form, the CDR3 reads TGTGCCAGCAGTGAACCTAAGCGGGGGGGCCCCAATGAGCAGTTCTTC.

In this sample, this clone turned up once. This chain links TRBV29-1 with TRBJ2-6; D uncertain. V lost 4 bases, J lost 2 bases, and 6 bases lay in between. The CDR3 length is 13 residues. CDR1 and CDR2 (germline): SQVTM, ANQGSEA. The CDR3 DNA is TGCAGCGTTGGCACAGCTGGGGCCAACGTCCTGACTTTC. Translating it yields CSVGTAGANVLTF.

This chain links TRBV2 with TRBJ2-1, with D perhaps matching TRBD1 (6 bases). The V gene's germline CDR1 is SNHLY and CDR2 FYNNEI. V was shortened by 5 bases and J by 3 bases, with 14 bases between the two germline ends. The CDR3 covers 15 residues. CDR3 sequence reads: CASSPPGTHYNEQFF. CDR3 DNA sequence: TGTGCCAGCAGTCCACCCGGGACACACTACAATGAGCAGTTCTTC.

The CDR3 loop is CASSSDRSYNEQFF. The CDR3 nucleotides read TGTGCCAGCAGCTCGGACAGATCCTACAATGAGCAGTTCTTC. This chain uses TRBV7-9 with TRBJ2-1; D is possibly TRBD1 (6 bases). The V and J ends lost 4 bases and 1 base respectively, with 8 bases between them. The CDR3 consists of 14 residues. CDR1 is SEHNR, CDR2 FQNEAQ, per germline (reference sequence). The full variable domain, with the rest looked up from reference TRBV7-9 and TRBJ2-1, is DTGVSQNPRHKITKRGQNVTFRCDPISEHNRLYWYRQTLGQGPEFLTYFQNEAQLEKSRLLSDRFSAERPKGSFSTLEIQRTEQGDSAMYLCASSSDRSYNEQFFGPGTRLTVL.

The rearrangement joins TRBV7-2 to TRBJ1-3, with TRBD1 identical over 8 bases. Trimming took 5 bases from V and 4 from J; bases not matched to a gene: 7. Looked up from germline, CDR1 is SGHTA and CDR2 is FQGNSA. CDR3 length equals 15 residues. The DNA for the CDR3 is TGTGCCAGCAGCGCCTACAGGGGGGGCGGAAACACCATATATTTT. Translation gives CASSAYRGGGNTIYF.

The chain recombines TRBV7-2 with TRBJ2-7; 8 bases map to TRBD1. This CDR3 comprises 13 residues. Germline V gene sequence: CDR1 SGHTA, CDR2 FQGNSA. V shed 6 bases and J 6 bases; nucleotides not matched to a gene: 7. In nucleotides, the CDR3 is TGTGCCAGCAGTTCGGACAGGGTCCTCGAGCAGTACTTC. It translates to CASSSDRVLEQYF.

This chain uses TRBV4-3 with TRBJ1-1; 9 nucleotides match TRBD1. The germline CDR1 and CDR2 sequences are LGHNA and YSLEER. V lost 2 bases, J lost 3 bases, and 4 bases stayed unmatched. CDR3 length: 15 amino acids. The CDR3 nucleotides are TGCGCCAGCAGCCAACTACAGGGGGCACACACTGAAGCTTTCTTT. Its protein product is CASSQLQGAHTEAFF.